A single sample is the source of the 23 T cell receptor beta chains below, sequenced in a study of blood T cell repertoires in COVID-19. Clones were read by immunoSEQ multiplex PCR, and TCRdb kept only the in-frame ones, dropping some. This table holds over 75,000 clones, almost 90% found once. Sequencing was carried out using peripheral blood. The origin of the receptors is a man in his fifties or sixties with COVID-19, enrolled during active disease.

This chain links TRBV29-1 with TRBJ1-2; 11 bases map to TRBD1. With V trimmed by 7 bases and J by 6 bases, 4 bases remained unmatched. The CDR3 totals 12 residues. The germline gives CDR1 SQVTM, CDR2 ANQGSEA. In DNA form, the CDR3 reads TGCAGCGGTGGACAGGGGGCACATGGCTACACCTTC. Its protein is CSGGQGAHGYTF.

V is TRBV19 and J is TRBJ1-5; D remains unclear. Per the germline V gene, CDR1 is LNHDA and CDR2 is SQIVND (reference sequence). The CDR3 totals 14 residues. Trimming pared 7 bases from V and 2 bases from J, leaving 12 bases between. The CDR3 coding sequence is TGTGCCAGTAATCCCGGGAGACGCAATCAGCCCCAGCATTTT. Its translation: CASNPGRRNQPQHF. The variable domain in full, with the rest retrieved from reference TRBV19 and TRBJ1-5, is DGGITQSPKYLFRKEGQNVTLSCEQNLNHDAMYWYRQDPGQGLRLIYYSQIVNDFQKGDIAEGYSVSREKKESFPLTVTSAQKNPTAFYLCASNPGRRNQPQHFGDGTRLSIL.

The chain combines TRBV9 with TRBJ2-7; TRBD2 aligns across 7 bases. Per the germline V gene, CDR1 is SGDLS and CDR2 is YYNGEE. This CDR3 is built from 16 residues. The ends lost 0 bases at V and 0 bases at J; junction bases unmatched: 6. The CDR3: CASSVGAGVFSYEQYF. The CDR3 DNA reads TGTGCCAGCAGCGTAGGGGCGGGGGTTTTCTCCTACGAGCAGTACTTC.

The chain is built from TRBV11-2 and TRBJ1-5; 9 nucleotides agree with TRBD1. The trim removed 5 bases at V and 6 bases at J, leaving 8 bases unmatched. Germline loops: CDR1 SGHAT, CDR2 FQNNGV. This CDR3 contains 15 residues. The CDR3 nucleotides are TGTGCCAGCAGCGCGGGACAGGGAAAGTCTCAGCCCCAGCATTTT. It yields the protein CASSAGQGKSQPQHF. The complete variable domain, with remaining parts taken from reference TRBV11-2 and TRBJ1-5, reads EAGVAQSPRYKIIEKRQSVAFWCNPISGHATLYWYQQILGQGPKLLIQFQNNGVVDDSQLPKDRFSAERLKGVDSTLKIQPAKLEDSAVYLCASSAGQGKSQPQHFGDGTRLSIL.

V gene TRBV18 combines with J gene TRBJ1-2; the match to TRBD1 covers 8 bases. CDR1 is KGHSH, CDR2 LQKENI, per germline. V lost 3 bases, J lost 5 bases, and 8 bases stayed unmatched. This CDR3 has 15 residues. The CDR3 spells CASSPATGVLYGYTF. For the CDR3, the DNA is TGTGCCAGCTCACCTGCGACAGGGGTCCTTTATGGCTACACCTTC.

This clone was observed once. V and J are TRBV5-4 and TRBJ1-2; 10 nucleotides match TRBD1. CDR1 SGHNT and CDR2 YYREEE come from the germline V gene (reference sequence). V dropped 0 bases and J dropped 4; count of bases not matched to a gene: 12. This CDR3 comprises 18 residues. CDR3 sequence reads: CASSLGGASGTGVYGYTF. In DNA, the CDR3 is TGTGCCAGCAGCTTGGGCGGAGCCTCCGGGACAGGGGTCTATGGCTACACCTTC. Based on the CDR3 plus reference TRBV5-4 and TRBJ1-2, the full variable domain is ETGVTQSPTHLIKTRGQQVTLRCSSQSGHNTVSWYQQALGQGPQFIFQYYREEENGRGNFPPRFSGLQFPNYSSELNVNALELDDSALYLCASSLGGASGTGVYGYTFGSGTRLTVV.

This chain uses TRBV15 with TRBJ1-2; TRBD1 matches at 7 bases. V was clipped by 2 bases and J by 4 bases; unmatched bases: 7. CDR1 LNHNV and CDR2 YYDKDF come from the germline V gene (reference sequence). The CDR3 is made up of 15 amino acids. The CDR3 loop reads CATSRKTGIPYGYTF. In DNA, the CDR3 is TGTGCCACCAGCAGAAAGACAGGGATCCCCTATGGCTACACCTTC.

V gene TRBV25-1 combines with J gene TRBJ1-3; no definite D call. Trimming shortened V by 8 bases and J by 0 bases, and 8 bases separated the two germline ends. This CDR3 spans 13 amino acids. Germline assignment: CDR1 MGHDK and CDR2 SYGVNS. The CDR3 sequence is CASGHSSGNTIYF. DNA for the CDR3: TGTGCCAGCGGGCACTCCTCTGGAAACACCATATATTTT.

The V gene is TRBV5-1, the J gene TRBJ1-5; D gene ambiguous. There are 16 residues in the CDR3. V was shortened by 4 bases and J by 0 bases, with 14 bases between the two germline ends. Germline CDR1 SGHRS, CDR2 YFSETQ. CDR3 nucleotides: TGCGCCAGCAGCCCGGGTAGTACCTATAGCAATCAGCCCCAGCATTTT. This gives the protein CASSPGSTYSNQPQHF. Drawing the rest from reference TRBV5-1 and TRBJ1-5, the complete variable domain is KAGVTQTPRYLIKTRGQQVTLSCSPISGHRSVSWYQQTPGQGLQFLFEYFSETQRNKGNFPGRFSGRQFSNSRSEMNVSTLELGDSALYLCASSPGSTYSNQPQHFGDGTRLSIL.

J is TRBJ1-5 and V is TRBV3-1 (or the pseudogene TRBV3-2); maybe TRBD1 (5 bases). The CDR3 is 16 residues long. Trimming took 0 bases from V and 7 from J, leaving 16 bases between them. Germline CDR1 and CDR2: LGHDT and YNNKEL (reference sequence). The CDR3 DNA follows: TGTGCCAGCAGCCAAGAAGGGGTGGGGGGGAACCAGCCCCAGCATTTT. This encodes CASSQEGVGGNQPQHF.

This clone was seen a few times. The chain employs TRBV2 and TRBJ2-3; 8 nucleotides agree with TRBD2. V lost 6 bases, J lost 3 bases, and 5 bases stayed unmatched. Germline V gene lookup returns CDR1 SNHLY and CDR2 FYNNEI. The CDR3 sequence is 14 residues long. CDR3 coding DNA: TGTGCCAGCAGACGGGGGGGCCAAACAGATACGCAGTATTTT. Amino acid sequence: CASRRGGQTDTQYF.

CDR3 in amino acids: CASVEGASYNSPLHF. CDR3 DNA: TGTGCCAGCGTAGAAGGGGCTTCCTATAATTCACCCCTCCACTTT. This sequence joins TRBV6-5 and TRBJ1-6, with TRBD1 as a possible D gene (5 bases). V was shortened by 8 bases and J by 1 base, with 12 bases between the two germline ends. Germline values: CDR1 MNHEY, CDR2 SVGAGI. There are 15 residues in the CDR3.

The genes are TRBV2 and TRBJ1-2; D unclear. The V and J ends lost 4 bases and 4 bases respectively, with 13 bases between them. The germline V gene has CDR1 SNHLY and CDR2 FYNNEI. This CDR3 is built from 14 residues. The CDR3 protein is CASSVGGFFYGYTF. The CDR3 DNA reads as TGTGCCAGCAGTGTGGGAGGGTTTTTCTATGGCTACACCTTC.

This rearrangement joins TRBV9 to TRBJ2-1; TRBD2 aligns across 11 bases. CDR1 and CDR2 (germline): SGDLS, YYNGEE. The CDR3 is 16 residues long. Germline trimming cut 3 bases from V and 3 bases from J; bases unmatched to any gene: 5. CDR3 loop: CASSGPSGGFYNEQFF. The CDR3 DNA reads TGTGCCAGCAGCGGCCCTAGCGGGGGGTTCTACAATGAGCAGTTCTTC.

The chain joins TRBV6-2 or TRBV6-3 to TRBJ2-1, with TRBD2 matching 8 bases. The CDR3 covers 17 residues. CDR1 and CDR2 from the germline V gene are MNHEY and SVGEGT. V lost 4 bases to trimming and J lost 7 bases; unmatched junction nucleotides: 15. The CDR3 DNA reads as TGTGCCAGCAGTTCCCTCGGGGGGGCCCCCACTTTGAATGAGCAGTTCTTC. The encoded protein is CASSSLGGAPTLNEQFF.

V gene TRBV19 combines with J gene TRBJ1-1; 7 bases agree with TRBD1. CDR1 is LNHDA, CDR2 SQIVND, per germline (reference sequence). With 0 bases clipped from V and 0 bases from J, the junction kept 4 bases outside the gene matches. The CDR3 runs to 16 residues. The CDR3: CASSIDGTVMNTEAFF. For the CDR3, the DNA is TGTGCCAGTAGTATAGATGGGACAGTTATGAACACTGAAGCTTTCTTT.

The chain couples TRBV28 to TRBJ1-2; no clear D gene. CDR1 is MDHEN and CDR2 is SYDVKM in the germline V gene. The V and J ends lost 9 bases and 0 bases respectively, with 29 bases between them. This CDR3 contains 19 residues. This CDR3 reads CASLLRTDQHGRANYGYTF. CDR3 nucleotide sequence: TGTGCCAGTTTACTTCGGACTGACCAACACGGTAGAGCTAACTATGGCTACACCTTC.

CDR3 loop: CATSPSAAGRHTTNTGELFF. DNA for the CDR3: TGTGCCACCAGCCCCTCCGCCGCGGGACGACACACAACCAACACCGGGGAGCTGTTTTTT. The chain has TRBV24-1 and TRBJ2-2, with a possible D match to TRBD2 (6 bases). The germline V gene has CDR1 KGHDR and CDR2 SFDVKD. The CDR3 length is 20 residues. The V end was cut by 7 bases, the J end by 2 bases, with 28 bases between.

This rearrangement joins TRBV9 to TRBJ2-1; TRBD2 matches at 9 bases. This CDR3 comprises 15 residues. From germline, CDR1 is SGDLS and CDR2 YYNGEE. V was pared by 4 bases and J by 8 bases, with 10 bases of the junction left unmatched. The CDR3 protein is CASSPAAGGPDEQFF. DNA for the CDR3: TGTGCCAGCAGCCCCGCGGCGGGGGGGCCCGATGAGCAGTTCTTC.

This clone was found a few times. The gene calls are TRBV30 and TRBJ1-5; tentative D call: TRBD1 (5 bases). V was trimmed by 4 bases and J by 0 bases, leaving 22 bases between them. This CDR3 region has 18 residues. From germline, CDR1 is GTSNPN and CDR2 SVGIG (reference sequence). This chain's CDR3 is CAWTGKALGIYSNQPQHF. The CDR3, as DNA: TGTGCCTGGACAGGGAAGGCCCTAGGGATATATAGCAATCAGCCCCAGCATTTT. Supplemented by reference TRBV30 and TRBJ1-5, the full variable domain reads SQTIHQWPATLVQPVGSPLSLECTVEGTSNPNLYWYRQAAGRGLQLLFYSVGIGQISSEVPQNLSASRPQDRQFILSSKKLLLSDSGFYLCAWTGKALGIYSNQPQHFGDGTRLSIL.

The chain uses TRBV14 and TRBJ1-3; no clear D gene. This CDR3 is 12 amino acids long. Per the germline V gene, CDR1 is SGHDN and CDR2 is FVKESK. V was cut by 2 bases and J by 4 bases, with 3 bases left in between. CDR3 loop: CASSQSGNTIYF. The CDR3 nucleotides are TGTGCCAGCAGCCAATCAGGAAACACCATATATTTT.

Concerning this clone itself: The sample contains more than one DNA sequence encoding this CDR3. The chain uses TRBV3-1 (or the pseudogene TRBV3-2) and TRBJ2-7; 9 nucleotides agree with TRBD1. This CDR3 contains 14 residues. In germline, CDR1 is LGHDT, CDR2 YNNKEL (reference sequence). V was clipped by 4 bases and J by 4 bases; unmatched bases: 5. The CDR3 DNA reads TGTGCCAGCAGCCCGCGGGACAGGGTTTACGAGCAGTACTTC. Amino acids: CASSPRDRVYEQYF.

This clone was seen once. This chain links TRBV7-2 with TRBJ2-7, with D perhaps TRBD1 (5 bases). CDR3 length: 11 residues. V lost 8 bases, J lost 4 bases, and 9 bases lay in between. Germline values: CDR1 SGHTA, CDR2 FQGNSA. CDR3 loop: CASGQGYEQYF. CDR3 nucleotide sequence: TGTGCCAGCGGGCAGGGATACGAGCAGTACTTC.